A selection of T cell receptor beta chains follows, all from one sample in a study of post-analysis software for immune sequencing data. Each CDR3 protein is one row after TCRdb ran MiXCR on the PCR reads. The profile shows some 700,000 distinct CDR3 sequences, 59% of them singletons. Sequenced material: blood. The receptors shown here come from a girl aged 2 to 10 with multiple sclerosis. CDR3s include the opening cysteine and the closing phenylalanine or tryptophan. A D gene is named only where the DNA matches it firmly. Clone size is given for some rows only: seen once, a few or many times, or a class if the clone is expanded.

14 TRBD2 once - TRBV5-5 CASGLGLAGDEQYF
13 - once - TRBV7-9 CASSLSLGDEQYF
15 TRBD1 - - TRBV5-6 CASSLGIGTAYEQYF
16 - - TRBJ2-3 TRBV24-1 CATSDSPGQGTDMQYF
13 - few TRBJ1-6 TRBV6-2/TRBV6-3 CASRTDPGSPLHF
17 - few TRBJ2-5 TRBV5-5 CASSLARVGRGGETQYF
15 - - TRBJ2-7 TRBV5-1 CASSFATGTPYEQYF
15 - - TRBJ2-7 TRBV20-1 CSALKGEPESYEQYF
11 - - TRBJ2-5 TRBV29-1 CSVQGAETQYF
14 TRBD2 - TRBJ2-3 TRBV20-1 CSAYSGRVGDTQYF
19 TRBD2 - TRBJ2-5 TRBV7-9 CASSSRPGLAGAGGETQYF
14 - few TRBJ1-2 TRBV5-1 CASSFQGGNYGYTF
15 TRBD1 - TRBJ1-1 TRBV15 CATSSGQGVNTEAFF
14 - few TRBJ2-2 TRBV3-1 CASSQNRETGELFF
14 - - TRBJ1-1 TRBV18 CASSERMVNTEAFF
13 - few TRBJ1-2 TRBV12-3/TRBV12-4 CASNVNLNYGYTF
14 TRBD1 few TRBJ2-1 TRBV29-1 CSVETQGATDEQFF
18 - - TRBJ2-7 TRBV6-2/TRBV6-3 CASSSPRLGRSSSYEQYF
16 - - TRBJ2-5 TRBV7-9 CASSLASSAFRETQYF
16 TRBD2 - TRBJ2-3 TRBV5-1 CASSLGLARRADTQYF
16 TRBD2 - TRBJ2-1 TRBV5-6 CASSSAGLAGGIKQFF
14 - - TRBJ2-2 TRBV10-3 CAISEGLTTGELFF
15 - once TRBJ1-2 TRBV7-2 CASSPGEGIGYGYTF
15 - once TRBJ2-1 TRBV11-2 CASSSDPGIHNEQFF
16 - - TRBJ1-6 TRBV7-2 CASSLAGTDYNSPLHF
13 - - TRBJ2-3 TRBV6-5 CASTRAVTDTQYF
13 - - TRBJ2-5 TRBV27 CASKRQHQETQYF
15 TRBD2 - TRBJ2-1 TRBV7-2 CASSSPGLASNEQFF
15 - once - TRBV12-3/TRBV12-4 CASSLVSGVLETQYF
14 - once TRBJ2-5 TRBV28 CASRLQGYQETQYF
15 TRBD1 - TRBJ2-5 TRBV6-5 CASSYWGTGEETQYF
14 TRBD2 - TRBJ2-1 TRBV29-1 CSAAGAGDGHEQFF
14 TRBD1 - - TRBV6-5 CASSYDRGGDEQYF
14 - - TRBJ1-4 TRBV12-3/TRBV12-4 CASSLRGGAEKLFF
16 TRBD1 - TRBJ2-3 TRBV7-9 CASSLIRGQATDTQYF
12 - - TRBJ2-1 TRBV30 CAWREGPRRQFF
12 TRBD2 few TRBJ2-1 TRBV20-1 CSAEGLAYEQFF
15 - - TRBJ2-3 TRBV7-9 CASSPPEGNTDTQYF
14 - - TRBJ2-3 TRBV6-1 CASSQRRGTDTQYF
17 TRBD2 few TRBJ2-7 TRBV7-6 CASSPVPGTSMGFEQYF
17 - - TRBJ2-1 TRBV4-1 CASSHAQGKLAHNEQFF
16 - - TRBJ2-7 TRBV27 CASSPLITGTAYEQYF
16 - few TRBJ2-5 TRBV20-1 CSAVGGDRDSQETQYF
16 TRBD1 few TRBJ1-2 TRBV24-1 CATSGLGTESNYGYTF
19 TRBD1 few TRBJ1-2 TRBV20-1 CSARTYNQGGRQGGDGYTF
13 - - TRBJ1-2 TRBV29-1 CSGETGKENGYTF
16 - - TRBJ1-3 TRBV6-6 CASSYSIGVSGNTIYF
16 - - TRBJ1-5 TRBV27 CASSPGQLYSNQPQHF
14 - - TRBJ2-7 TRBV4-2 CASSQVVRTYEQYF
16 - - TRBJ2-2 TRBV6-1 CASSDLYTRNTGELFF
15 - many TRBJ2-4 TRBV29-1 CSVVTGEIVKNIQYF